This T cell receptor beta chain was captured by sequencing in a study of T cell repertoires in cytomegalovirus infection. Study in general: Use of recently identified HLA-C-restricted and well-studied HLA-B-restricted CMV epitopes was part of the study. Public TCR beta signatures were indicative of both CMV infection and a matching HLA type.

With regard to this clonotype: Its antigen is still unknown.

Study findings and constraints: HLA-C-restricted CMV clonotypes gave the most frequent clonotype in two of eight donors.

TCRdb independently ran MiXCR on the reads; one entry per CDR3 protein. The sample includes around 750,000 distinct CDR3 sequences, about 31% of them seen just once. The CDR3 runs 17 residues. V lost 5 bases and J 3 bases, leaving 22 bases between the germline ends. Germline loops: CDR1 LNHDA, CDR2 SQIVND (reference sequence). The sample here was cultured CD8+ T cells from PBMCs, taken from culture after CMV antigen stimulation. This chain joins TRBV19 and TRBJ1-1, with a weak D call TRBD1 (5 bases). The receptor comes from a human donor in good health (CMV status not recorded). Some clones in this sample may be carry-over from other donors' samples. CDR3: CASSGDVQEGWDTEAFF. The CDR3 DNA reads TGTGCCAGTAGTGGAGACGTACAGGAGGGATGGGACACTGAAGCTTTCTTT. Supplemented by reference TRBV19 and TRBJ1-1, the full variable domain reads DGGITQSPKYLFRKEGQNVTLSCEQNLNHDAMYWYRQDPGQGLRLIYYSQIVNDFQKGDIAEGYSVSREKKESFPLTVTSAQKNPTAFYLCASSGDVQEGWDTEAFFGQGTRLTVV.